The rows below give T cell receptor beta chains drawn from one sample of a study of blood T cell repertoires in COVID-19. The assay was immunoSEQ multiplex PCR, and TCRdb's table has in-frame clones only and misses some. This table has 150,000 or so clones, approximately 82% appearing once. Sequencing was done on a sample of peripheral blood. The receptors derive from a human donor with acute or convalescent COVID-19. The donor label of this sample is uncertain. Each CDR3 is given with its conserved first and last residue. The D gene is left open where the match is weak. Some rows mark clone size as missing; the rest say once, few, many or name a class of expanded clone.

cdr3_nt cdr3_aa d_call clone_size v_call cdr3_length j_call
TGTGCCAGCAGCCAAGTTCGGAGACGAGCGGCGTCATATGGCTACACCTTC CASSQVRRRAASYGYTF . . TRBV3-1/TRBV3-2 17 TRBJ1-2
TGTGCCAGCTCCTTTAACTCAAACACTGAAGCTTTCTTT CASSFNSNTEAFF . . TRBV7-3 13 TRBJ1-1
TGCGCCAGCAGCCCACTAGCGGGGGGAGATACGCAGTATTTT CASSPLAGGDTQYF TRBD2 . TRBV5-1 14 TRBJ2-3
TGTGCCACCGTACCTCAGGGTTCCTATGGCTACACCTTC CATVPQGSYGYTF . . TRBV6-5 13 TRBJ1-2
TGCGCCAGCAGCCCTGGGGTGGCGCAGGGGTATTCACCCCTCCACTTT CASSPGVAQGYSPLHF . . TRBV5-1 16 TRBJ1-6
TGTGCCAGTAGTATAGATCAGAGGACAGGGCGTGGGATCGGCTACACCTTC CASSIDQRTGRGIGYTF TRBD1 . TRBV19 17 TRBJ1-2
TGTGCCAGCAGCCCGAGGCACTCCTACGAGCAGTACTTC CASSPRHSYEQYF . . TRBV7-2 13 TRBJ2-7
TGTGCCAGCAGTGAAACCGGGACAGCCGCCTACGAGCAGTACTTC CASSETGTAAYEQYF TRBD1 . TRBV6-1 15 TRBJ2-7
TGTGCCAGCAGTCCCGGTGGTGGCTACACCTTC CASSPGGGYTF . . TRBV27 11 TRBJ1-2
TGTGCCAGCAGCTTAGTTCTGAGCACAGATACGCAGTATTTT CASSLVLSTDTQYF . once TRBV11-2 14 TRBJ2-3
TGTGCCAGCAGTTACGGGCAGGGGGCGGCCTATAATTCACCCCTCCACTTT CASSYGQGAAYNSPLHF TRBD1 . TRBV6-2/TRBV6-3 17 TRBJ1-6
TGTGCCAGCAGTGAACGAGGAGCGCGGCGAAATCTCTATGGCTACACCTTC CASSERGARRNLYGYTF . once TRBV6-1 17 TRBJ1-2
TGTGCCAGCAGTGAATATACAGGGGGCATTTCACCCCTCCACTTT CASSEYTGGISPLHF TRBD1 once TRBV25-1 15 TRBJ1-6
TGTGCCAGCAGGAAGACAGGAAACAATCAGCCCCAGCATTTT CASRKTGNNQPQHF . . TRBV6-5 14 TRBJ1-5
TGTGCCAGCAGCTTGGCAGGAAACACCATATATTTT CASSLAGNTIYF . . TRBV5-6 12 TRBJ1-3
TGCGCCAGCAGCTCGACAGGGGGAAATTATGAAAAACTGTTTTTT CASSSTGGNYEKLFF TRBD1 . TRBV5-1 15 TRBJ1-4
TGCGCCAGCAGCCCCCGGGGGGAGGACAGCTATGGCTACACCTTC CASSPRGEDSYGYTF . few TRBV5-1 15 TRBJ1-2
TGTGCCAGCAGTTCCCTAATCCGGGAAAAACTGTTTTTT CASSSLIREKLFF . . TRBV12-3/TRBV12-4 13 TRBJ1-4
TGCAGCGTGAGGCAGACGCACACTGAAGCTTTCTTT CSVRQTHTEAFF . . TRBV29-1 12 TRBJ1-1
TGCGCCAGCAGTGAGTCGAGGAGGTTCAACACCGGGGAGCTGTTTTTT CASSESRRFNTGELFF . . TRBV10-2 16 TRBJ2-2
TGTGCCATCAGAGACCCGGGACTTCGAGAGGGCTACGAGCAGTACTTC CAIRDPGLREGYEQYF . once TRBV10-3 16 TRBJ2-7
TGTGCCTGGAGTCTAGCGGGGGCCCTCACAGATACGCAGTATTTT CAWSLAGALTDTQYF TRBD2 . TRBV30 15 TRBJ2-3
TGTGCCAGCAGCCTCTTCAGCGGGGGTGGCTACACCTTC CASSLFSGGGYTF . . TRBV14 13 TRBJ1-2
TGCGCCAGCAGCCCGGGGACAGGGGCTCGTGAAAAACTGTTTTTT CASSPGTGAREKLFF TRBD1 . TRBV5-1 15 TRBJ1-4
TGTGCCAGTAGTACCTTAGCGGGGGGGGTAGATACGCAGTATTTT CASSTLAGGVDTQYF TRBD2 . TRBV19 15 TRBJ2-3
TGTGCCAGCAGCCCAGACAGGGATGGAATTCAGCCCCAGCATTTT CASSPDRDGIQPQHF TRBD1 . TRBV6-2/TRBV6-3 15 TRBJ1-5
TGTGCCAGTACCCGCCTTGGACAGGGGGTGCCCTATGGCTACACCTTC CASTRLGQGVPYGYTF TRBD1 . TRBV19 16 TRBJ1-2
TGTGCCAGCAGTCGGGACTCCCTTTACGAGCAGTACTTC CASSRDSLYEQYF . . TRBV6-2/TRBV6-3 13 TRBJ2-7
TGTGCCAGTCGACAGGGAGGAGGAAACACCATATATTTT CASRQGGGNTIYF TRBD1 . TRBV6-5 13 TRBJ1-3
TGTGCCAGCAGAACAGGGGATGGCTACACCTTC CASRTGDGYTF TRBD1 once TRBV27 11 TRBJ1-2
TGTGCCAGCTCACCGGACAGGGTAGATCCGGGGATCCAGCCCCAGCATTTT CASSPDRVDPGIQPQHF TRBD1 . TRBV18 17 TRBJ1-5
TGTGCCACCAGCAGAGAGGGAGCGGGACAGGGCTCTAACTATGGCTACACCTTC CATSREGAGQGSNYGYTF TRBD1 . TRBV15 18 TRBJ1-2
TGTGCCATCAGTGAGATCCCCCCGGGGGTTCCCTACGAGCAGTACTTC CAISEIPPGVPYEQYF . . TRBV10-3 16 TRBJ2-7